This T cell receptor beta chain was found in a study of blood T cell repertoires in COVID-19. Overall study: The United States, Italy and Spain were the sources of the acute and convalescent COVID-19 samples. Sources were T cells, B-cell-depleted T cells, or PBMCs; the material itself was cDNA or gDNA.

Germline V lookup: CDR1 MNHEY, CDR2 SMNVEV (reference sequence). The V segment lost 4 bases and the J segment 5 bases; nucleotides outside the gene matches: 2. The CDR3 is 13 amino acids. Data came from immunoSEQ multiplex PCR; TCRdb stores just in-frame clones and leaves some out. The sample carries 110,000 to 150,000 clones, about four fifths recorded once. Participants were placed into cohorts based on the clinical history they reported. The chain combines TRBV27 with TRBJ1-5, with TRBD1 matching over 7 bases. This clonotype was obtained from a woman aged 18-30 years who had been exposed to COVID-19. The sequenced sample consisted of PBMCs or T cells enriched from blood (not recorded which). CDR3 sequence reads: CASSSDRDQPQHF. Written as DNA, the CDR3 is TGTGCCAGCAGTTCAGACAGGGATCAGCCCCAGCATTTT.